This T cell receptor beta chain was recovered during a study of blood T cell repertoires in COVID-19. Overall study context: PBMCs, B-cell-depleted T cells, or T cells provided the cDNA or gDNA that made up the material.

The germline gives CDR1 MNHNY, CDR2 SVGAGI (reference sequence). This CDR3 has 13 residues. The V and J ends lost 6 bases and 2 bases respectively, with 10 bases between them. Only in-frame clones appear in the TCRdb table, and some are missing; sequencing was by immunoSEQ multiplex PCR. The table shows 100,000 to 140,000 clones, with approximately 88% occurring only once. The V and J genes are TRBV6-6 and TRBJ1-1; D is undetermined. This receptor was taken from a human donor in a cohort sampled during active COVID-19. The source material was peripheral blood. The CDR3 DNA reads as TGTGCCAGCAGCCCCACCTATAACACTGAAGCTTTCTTT. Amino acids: CASSPTYNTEAFF.